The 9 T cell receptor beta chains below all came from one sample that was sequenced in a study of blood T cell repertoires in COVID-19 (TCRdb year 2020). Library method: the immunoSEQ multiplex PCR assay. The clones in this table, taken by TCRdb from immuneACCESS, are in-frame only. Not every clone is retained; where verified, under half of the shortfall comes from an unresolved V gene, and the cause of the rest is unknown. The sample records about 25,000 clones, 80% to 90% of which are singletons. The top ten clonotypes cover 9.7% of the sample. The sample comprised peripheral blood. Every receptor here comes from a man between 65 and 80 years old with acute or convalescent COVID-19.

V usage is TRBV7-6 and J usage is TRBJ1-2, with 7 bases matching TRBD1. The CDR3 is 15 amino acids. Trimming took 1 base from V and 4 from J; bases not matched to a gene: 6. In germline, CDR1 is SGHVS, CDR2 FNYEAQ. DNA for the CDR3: TGTGCCAGCAGCTTAGGAGGGGGCGCAGGCTATGGCTACACCTTC. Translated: CASSLGGGAGYGYTF.

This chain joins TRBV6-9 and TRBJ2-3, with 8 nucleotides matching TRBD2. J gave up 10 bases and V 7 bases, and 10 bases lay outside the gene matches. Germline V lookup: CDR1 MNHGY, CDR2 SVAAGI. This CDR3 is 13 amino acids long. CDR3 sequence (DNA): TGTGCCAGCACCGCCTGGACTAGCTATGCGCAGTATTTT. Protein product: CASTAWTSYAQYF.

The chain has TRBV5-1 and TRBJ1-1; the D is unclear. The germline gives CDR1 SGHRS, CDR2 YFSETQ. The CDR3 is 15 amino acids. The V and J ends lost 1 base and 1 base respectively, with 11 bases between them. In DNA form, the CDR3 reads TGCGCCAGCAGCTTGTTCCGGGGATCGAACACTGAAGCTTTCTTT. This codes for CASSLFRGSNTEAFF.

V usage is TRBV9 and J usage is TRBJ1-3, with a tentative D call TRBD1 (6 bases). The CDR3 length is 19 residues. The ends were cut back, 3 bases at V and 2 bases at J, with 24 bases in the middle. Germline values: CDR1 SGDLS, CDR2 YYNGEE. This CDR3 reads CASSALGAVTQGTGNTIYF. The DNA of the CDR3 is TGTGCCAGCAGCGCCCTGGGGGCCGTAACCCAGGGGACTGGAAACACCATATATTTT.

In DNA form, the CDR3 reads TGCGCCAGCAGCCAAGATGGGACACGACTGAGCTATGGCTACACCTTC. Its translation: CASSQDGTRLSYGYTF. The chain has TRBV4-1 and TRBJ1-2, with TRBD1 as a possible D gene (6 bases). Germline values: CDR1 MGHRA, CDR2 YSYEKL. This CDR3 contains 16 residues. V was shortened by 0 bases and J by 4 bases, with 15 bases between the two germline ends.

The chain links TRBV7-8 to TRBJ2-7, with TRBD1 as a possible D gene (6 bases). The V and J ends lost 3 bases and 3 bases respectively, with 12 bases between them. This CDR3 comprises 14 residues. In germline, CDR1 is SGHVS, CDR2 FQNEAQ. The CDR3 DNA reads TGTGCCAGCAGCTTGGGGCACAGGGTCTACGAGCAGTACTTC. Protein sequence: CASSLGHRVYEQYF.

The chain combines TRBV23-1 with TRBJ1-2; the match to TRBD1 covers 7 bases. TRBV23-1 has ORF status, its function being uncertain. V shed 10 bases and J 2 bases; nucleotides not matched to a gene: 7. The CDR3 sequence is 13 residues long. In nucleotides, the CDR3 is TGCGCCAAAGCCCGGGGACAGAACTATGGCTACACCTTC. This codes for CAKARGQNYGYTF.

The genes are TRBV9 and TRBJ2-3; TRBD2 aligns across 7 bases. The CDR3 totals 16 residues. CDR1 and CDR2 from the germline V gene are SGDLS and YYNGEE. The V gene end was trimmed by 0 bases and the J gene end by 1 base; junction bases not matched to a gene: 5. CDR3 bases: TGTGCCAGCAGCGTAGGGGGGGGTCTCGGCACAGATACGCAGTATTTT. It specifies CASSVGGGLGTDTQYF.

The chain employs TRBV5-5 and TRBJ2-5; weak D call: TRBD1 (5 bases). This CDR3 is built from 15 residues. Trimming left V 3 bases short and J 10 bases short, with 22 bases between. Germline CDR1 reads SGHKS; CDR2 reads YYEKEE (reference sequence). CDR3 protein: CASSSWTIPVMIQYF. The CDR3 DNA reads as TGTGCCAGCAGCTCTTGGACAATCCCTGTGATGATCCAGTACTTC. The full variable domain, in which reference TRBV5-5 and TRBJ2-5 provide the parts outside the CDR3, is DAGVTQSPTHLIKTRGQQVTLRCSPISGHKSVSWYQQVLGQGPQFIFQYYEKEERGRGNFPDRFSARQFPNYSSELNVNALLLGDSALYLCASSSWTIPVMIQYFGPGTRLLVL.